The 10 T cell receptor beta chains reported below all come from one sample, sequenced in a study of cytomegalovirus exposure and HLA in healthy donors. PCR involved 60 Vbeta and 13 Jbeta primers. Clones were read by immunoSEQ multiplex PCR, and TCRdb kept only the in-frame ones, dropping some. The sample consists of around 200,000 clones, 62% of them appearing once. Input material: PBMCs. These receptors all come from a man in his forties in good health and CMV-seronegative.

This clone was recorded once. The V gene is TRBV10-3, the J gene TRBJ2-7; possible D gene TRBD1, 5 bases. The V gene lost 4 bases and the J gene lost 3 bases, with 22 bases spanning the gap. This CDR3 comprises 17 residues. Germline V gene data show CDR1 as ENHRY and CDR2 as SYGVKD. CDR3 amino acids: CAISGIVRGSVVYEQYF. The CDR3 region has the DNA TGTGCCATCAGTGGGATAGTTAGGGGATCGGTAGTCTACGAGCAGTACTTC.

In its sample, this clone was seen once. The chain couples TRBV5-6 to TRBJ2-3; no clear D. Germline V gene lookup returns CDR1 SGHDT and CDR2 YYEEEE. CDR3 length: 12 amino acids. Trimming left V 0 bases short and J 6 bases short, with 5 bases between. The chain's CDR3 is CASSLGQDTQYF. The CDR3 nucleotides are TGTGCCAGCAGCTTGGGTCAGGATACGCAGTATTTT. Together with reference TRBV5-6 and TRBJ2-3, the CDR3 gives the full variable domain: DAGVTQSPTHLIKTRGQQVTLRCSPKSGHDTVSWYQQALGQGPQFIFQYYEEEERQRGNFPDRFSGHQFPNYSSELNVNALLLGDSALYLCASSLGQDTQYFGPGTRLTVL.

The CDR3 sequence is CASSPEGTGNTEAFF. Written as DNA, the CDR3 is TGTGCCAGCAGCCCGGAGGGCACAGGCAACACTGAAGCTTTCTTT. The V and J genes are TRBV5-4 and TRBJ1-1; tentatively, D is TRBD1 (5 bases). The germline CDR1 and CDR2 sequences are SGHNT and YYREEE (reference sequence). This CDR3 has 15 residues. V was trimmed by 4 bases and J by 2 bases, leaving 15 bases between them. Using reference TRBV5-4 and TRBJ1-1 for the parts outside the CDR3, the full variable domain is ETGVTQSPTHLIKTRGQQVTLRCSSQSGHNTVSWYQQALGQGPQFIFQYYREEENGRGNFPPRFSGLQFPNYSSELNVNALELDDSALYLCASSPEGTGNTEAFFGQGTRLTVV.

The chain recombines TRBV7-8 with TRBJ2-3; 8 bases map to TRBD1. With V trimmed by 5 bases and J by 0 bases, 7 bases remained unmatched. Germline V gene lookup returns CDR1 SGHVS and CDR2 FQNEAQ. The CDR3 sequence is 16 residues long. The CDR3 DNA sequence: TGTGCCAGCAGCCCGTTACAGGGGGTTAGCACAGATACGCAGTATTTT. This gives the protein CASSPLQGVSTDTQYF.

V gene TRBV7-6 combines with J gene TRBJ1-3; 7 bases are a match to TRBD1. Germline CDR1 and CDR2: SGHVS and FNYEAQ. With V trimmed by 4 bases and J by 4 bases, 7 bases remained unmatched. The length of the CDR3 is 15 residues. CDR3 in DNA: TGTGCCAGCAGCTCGTCAGGGGGTTTCGGAAACACCATATATTTT. It yields the protein CASSSSGGFGNTIYF.

This clone was detected only a few times. The CDR3 region is CASSLTSGGSEAFF. CDR3 bases: TGTGCCAGCAGCTTAACTTCTGGAGGGTCTGAAGCTTTCTTT. The chain joins TRBV7-3 to TRBJ1-1, with unresolved D. CDR3 size: 14 residues. The V gene's germline CDR1 is SGHTA and CDR2 FQGTGA. Trimming removed 0 bases from V and 6 bases from J, with 11 bases in between.

The chain is built from TRBV30 and TRBJ1-5; TRBD1 matches at 7 bases. Germline V gene lookup returns CDR1 GTSNPN and CDR2 SVGIG (reference sequence). The CDR3 spans 14 residues. Trimming at V came to 7 bases and at J to 7 bases, leaving 13 bases not matched to a gene. CDR3 protein: CAFQTTGEGQPQHF. The CDR3 DNA sequence: TGTGCCTTCCAAACCACAGGGGAAGGACAGCCCCAGCATTTT.

This clone was found a few times. The chain combines TRBV28 with TRBJ1-2; TRBD1 matches 7 bases. This CDR3 has 14 amino acids. Germline lookup yields CDR1 MDHEN and CDR2 SYDVKM. J lost 3 bases, V lost 6 bases, and 7 bases had no gene match. The CDR3 spells CASRQTGKDYGYTF. The CDR3 nucleotides read TGTGCCAGCAGACAGACAGGGAAGGACTATGGCTACACCTTC.

The rearrangement uses TRBV14 and TRBJ1-3; no clear D gene. Germline V gene data show CDR1 as SGHDN and CDR2 as FVKESK. Trimming removed 10 bases at V and 3 bases at J, with 13 bases between. The length of the CDR3 is 13 residues. The CDR3 DNA reads as TGTGCCACCAACAGCCAGGTTGGAAACACCATATATTTT. Protein product: CATNSQVGNTIYF.

V is TRBV4-2 and J is TRBJ2-3; 11 nucleotides align to TRBD2. The ends lost 0 bases at V and 4 bases at J; junction bases unmatched: 6. CDR1 is LGHNA, CDR2 YNFKEQ, per germline. The CDR3 covers 17 residues. CDR3 DNA: TGTGCCAGCAGCCAAGATAGCACTAGCGGGAGACCAGATACGCAGTATTTT. It translates to CASSQDSTSGRPDTQYF.